What follows describes a single T cell receptor (beta chain). The sample originates from a study of blood T cells in healthy people across ages. Trimming cost V 9 bases and J 4 bases, with 15 bases left between them. The CDR3 has 13 amino acids. Combining a sample-barcoded 5' primer with a J-beta primer mix, a second PCR ran for about 6 to 11 cycles. TCRdb re-called the 5' RACE reads through MiXCR, storing one row per CDR3 protein. Among roughly 2 million distinct CDR3 sequences listed, around half were seen once. The TCR was taken from a woman aged 40 to 50 in good health. Input material: blood. This chain connects TRBV12-3 or TRBV12-4 to TRBJ2-5; no clear D gene. The CDR3 spells CASSCVPIETQYF. CDR3 nucleotides: TGTGCCAGTTCTTGTGTTCCGATAGAGACCCAGTACTTC.